This paragraph reports one T cell receptor beta chain. The sample comes from a study of blood T cell repertoires in COVID-19. Study at large: The samples span acute and convalescent COVID-19 from the United States, Italy and Spain.

The method was immunoSEQ multiplex PCR; TCRdb's version includes in-frame clones alone and lacks a portion of them. The profile shows fewer than 55,000 clones, 82% of them singletons. Germline CDR1 and CDR2: LNHNV and YYDKDF (reference sequence). This CDR3 has 13 residues. Trimming removed 0 bases at V and 3 bases at J, with 6 bases between. The V gene is TRBV15, the J gene TRBJ2-7; D remains ambiguous. The sequencing sample was made of peripheral blood. The clonotype originates from a human donor with acute or convalescent COVID-19. The donor label of this sample is uncertain. Here the CDR3 reads CATSRDVFYEQYF. The CDR3 DNA is TGTGCCACCAGCAGAGATGTCTTCTACGAGCAGTACTTC. Looking up the rest from reference TRBV15 and TRBJ2-7 gives the full variable domain: DAMVIQNPRYQVTQFGKPVTLSCSQTLNHNVMYWYQQKSSQAPKLLFHYYDKDFNNEADTPDNFQSRRPNTSFCFLDIRSPGLGDTAMYLCATSRDVFYEQYFGPGTRLTVT.